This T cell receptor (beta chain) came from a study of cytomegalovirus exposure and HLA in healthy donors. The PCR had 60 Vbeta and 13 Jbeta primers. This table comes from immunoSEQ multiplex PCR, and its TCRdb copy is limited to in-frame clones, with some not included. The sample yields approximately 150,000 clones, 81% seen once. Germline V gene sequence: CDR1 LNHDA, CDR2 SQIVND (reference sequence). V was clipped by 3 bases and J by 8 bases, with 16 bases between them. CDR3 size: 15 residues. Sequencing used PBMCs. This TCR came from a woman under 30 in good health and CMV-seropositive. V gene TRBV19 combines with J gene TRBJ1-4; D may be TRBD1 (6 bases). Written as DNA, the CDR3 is TGTGCCAGTAGTATCCGGGACAACCATGGGGAAAAACTGTTTTTT. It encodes CASSIRDNHGEKLFF.